One T cell receptor (beta chain) is described in this entry. This record comes from a study of blood T cell repertoires in COVID-19. Assay: immunoSEQ multiplex PCR; the TCRdb copy retains only in-frame clones and omits some. Of about 420,000 clones listed, 80% to 90% were seen once; the top ten hold 0.7% to 1%. The TCR sequence derives from a man younger than 30 with COVID-19, enrolled during active disease. The sequencing sample was made of peripheral blood.

CDR3 DNA sequence: TGTGCCAGCAGAACGGGACAGGCTCCGAACACCGGGGAGCTGTTTTTT. It yields the protein CASRTGQAPNTGELFF. This rearrangement joins TRBV7-6 to TRBJ2-2; 8 bases line up with TRBD1. V dropped 6 bases and J dropped 0; count of bases not matched to a gene: 6. The CDR3 consists of 16 residues. Per germline, CDR1 SGHVS and CDR2 FNYEAQ.